These 28 T cell receptor beta chains came from one sample sequenced in a study of cytomegalovirus exposure and HLA in healthy donors. PCR used 60 Vbeta primers and 13 Jbeta primers. Only in-frame clones appear in the TCRdb table, and some are missing; sequencing was by immunoSEQ multiplex PCR. The data hold under 150,000 clones, with 65% to 80% observed a single time. Sequencing was performed on PBMCs. The receptors derive from a human donor in good health.

There are a few counts of this clone. The chain has TRBV9 and TRBJ2-5; unclear D gene. The V gene's germline CDR1 is SGDLS and CDR2 YYNGEE. Trimming pared 0 bases from V and 2 bases from J, leaving 8 bases between. This CDR3 is 14 amino acids long. The CDR3 spells CASSVGQAQETQYF. CDR3 bases: TGTGCCAGCAGCGTAGGTCAAGCACAAGAGACCCAGTACTTC.

The chain recombines TRBV11-3 with TRBJ1-1, with D unclear. Germline V lookup: CDR1 SGHNT, CDR2 YENEEA. Trimming left V 4 bases short and J 0 bases short, with 12 bases between. The CDR3 totals 15 residues. The CDR3 reads CASSWPSYMNTEAFF. CDR3 DNA: TGTGCCAGCAGCTGGCCTAGTTACATGAACACTGAAGCTTTCTTT.

The chain combines TRBV5-4 with TRBJ1-2; no clear D gene. Trimming removed 0 bases at V and 3 bases at J, with 12 bases between. CDR3 length equals 15 residues. Germline-derived CDR1 and CDR2 are SGHNT and YYREEE (reference sequence). CDR3 in DNA: TGTGCCAGCAGCTTGGGGGCAGGCGTCGACTATGGCTACACCTTC. Translating gives CASSLGAGVDYGYTF.

This rearrangement joins TRBV4-1 to TRBJ1-2, with D unclear. Trimming left V 1 base short and J 0 bases short, with 9 bases between. The CDR3 runs to 15 residues. Per the germline V gene, CDR1 is MGHRA and CDR2 is YSYEKL. The CDR3 nucleotides read TGCGCCAGCAGCCAAGTGGCGGTAGCTAACTATGGCTACACCTTC. Translated: CASSQVAVANYGYTF.

A few counts support this clone. Within the sample, other DNA sequences also encode this same CDR3. The CDR3, as DNA: TGCGCCAGCAGCTTGGGACAGAGCACAGATACGCAGTATTTT. Protein sequence: CASSLGQSTDTQYF. The rearrangement links TRBV5-1 to TRBJ2-3, with D possibly matching TRBD1 (5 bases). CDR3 length: 14 residues. Germline lookup yields CDR1 SGHRS and CDR2 YFSETQ. The ends were cut back, 0 bases at V and 0 bases at J, with 5 bases in the middle.

The CDR3 region has the DNA TGTGCCAGCAGACCGGACAGGGGAAACACTGAAGCTTTCTTT. Translated: CASRPDRGNTEAFF. This rearrangement joins TRBV2 to TRBJ1-1; TRBD1 matches 9 bases. The junction had 4 bases not matched to a gene; V was cut back by 6 bases and J by 2 bases. Per the germline V gene, CDR1 is SNHLY and CDR2 is FYNNEI. The CDR3 covers 14 residues.

In its sample, this clone was seen a few times. The chain combines TRBV28 with TRBJ2-6; 7 bases agree with TRBD1. The germline V gene has CDR1 MDHEN and CDR2 SYDVKM. The junction had 8 bases not matched to a gene; V was cut back by 5 bases and J by 1 base. The CDR3 is 17 residues long. CDR3 DNA: TGTGCCAGCAGTGTAGGGGGCTGGTCTTCTGGGGCCAACGTCCTGACTTTC. It is translated as CASSVGGWSSGANVLTF.

The rearrangement uses TRBV5-1 and TRBJ1-6; D remains ambiguous. CDR3 length equals 15 residues. With 5 bases removed from V and 10 bases from J, the gap between germline ends came to 19 bases. Per the germline V gene, CDR1 is SGHRS and CDR2 is YFSETQ. In DNA, the CDR3 is TGCGCCAGCAGTATCTTGGAGGGTCTAGGCTCACCCCTCCACTTT. It specifies CASSILEGLGSPLHF.

As to this clone: A junction end diverges from the germline sequence, so it may reflect a read error. V and J are TRBV7-9 and TRBJ2-5; D gene ambiguous. The end of the DNA aligns better with TRBJ2-7, so the J call may be wrong. CDR3 length equals 11 residues. Germline CDR1 and CDR2: SEHNR and FQNEAQ (reference sequence). The DNA of the CDR3 is TGTTCCAGCAGCTACTTTTACGAGCAGTACTTC. It translates to CSSSYFYEQYF.

The chain couples TRBV7-9 to TRBJ2-3, with 9 bases fitting TRBD1. The CDR3 extends over 18 amino acids. V dropped 2 bases and J dropped 3; count of bases not matched to a gene: 12. Germline loops: CDR1 SEHNR, CDR2 FQNEAQ (reference sequence). CDR3 loop: CASSLLQGARLRTDTQYF. The CDR3 DNA follows: TGTGCCAGCAGCTTATTACAGGGGGCCCGCCTACGGACAGATACGCAGTATTTT.

V usage is TRBV4-1 and J usage is TRBJ1-5, with unresolved D. Germline V gene sequence: CDR1 MGHRA, CDR2 YSYEKL. CDR3 size: 14 residues. Trimming took 4 bases from V and 0 from J, leaving 7 bases between them. The CDR3 region is CASSPSYSNQPQHF. The CDR3 region has the DNA TGCGCCAGCAGCCCTAGCTATAGCAATCAGCCCCAGCATTTT.

This clone showed up just a few times. The rearrangement links TRBV6-6 to TRBJ2-1; D is possibly TRBD1 (5 bases). V was pared by 6 bases and J by 1 base, with 16 bases between. Germline V CDR1 and CDR2: MNHNY, SVGAGI (reference sequence). The CDR3 consists of 16 residues. In DNA form, the CDR3 reads TGTGCCAGCAGACCGCCTTGGGGCGGTTCCTACAATGAGCAGTTCTTC. This sequence encodes CASRPPWGGSYNEQFF.

About this clone itself: At the DNA level, this CDR3 is encoded by other sequences in the same sample as well. The chain joins TRBV7-9 to TRBJ1-2, with 8 bases identical to TRBD1. This CDR3 is 15 amino acids long. The V gene end was trimmed by 5 bases and the J gene end by 8 bases; junction bases not matched to a gene: 13. CDR1 is SEHNR and CDR2 is FQNEAQ in the germline V gene (reference sequence). The CDR3, as DNA: TGTGCCAGCAGCCAGGGGGCAACAGGAACAGACGGCTACACCTTC. It specifies CASSQGATGTDGYTF. Drawing the rest from reference TRBV7-9 and TRBJ1-2, the complete variable domain is DTGVSQNPRHKITKRGQNVTFRCDPISEHNRLYWYRQTLGQGPEFLTYFQNEAQLEKSRLLSDRFSAERPKGSFSTLEIQRTEQGDSAMYLCASSQGATGTDGYTFGSGTRLTVV.

The chain employs TRBV6-5 and TRBJ1-1, with D maybe TRBD1 (6 bases). Between the trimmed V and J ends, which lost 6 bases and 6 bases, there was a span of 17 bases. Germline CDR1 MNHEY, CDR2 SVGAGI. CDR3 length: 14 amino acids. This CDR3 is CASSRGGQLPEAFF. DNA of the CDR3: TGTGCCAGCAGCCGCGGGGGGCAATTGCCTGAAGCTTTCTTT.

V is TRBV7-9 and J is TRBJ2-5, with 13 bases aligning to TRBD2. Losses at the gene ends were 4 bases for V and 5 bases for J; bases not matched to a gene: 4. From germline, CDR1 is SEHNR and CDR2 FQNEAQ (reference sequence). This CDR3 is 15 amino acids long. The CDR3 DNA reads as TGTGCCAGCAGCTGGGGACTAGCGGGGCAGGAGACCCAGTACTTC. As protein: CASSWGLAGQETQYF.

The chain carries TRBV27 and TRBJ1-3, with D perhaps matching TRBD1 (5 bases). The CDR3 totals 14 residues. In germline, CDR1 is MNHEY, CDR2 SMNVEV (reference sequence). Trimming took 6 bases from V and 2 from J, leaving 11 bases between them. The CDR3 loop reads CASRAARAGNTIYF. CDR3 bases: TGTGCCAGCAGGGCTGCCAGGGCTGGAAACACCATATATTTT.

The rearrangement links TRBV7-8 to TRBJ2-2; 8 bases fit TRBD2. Germline CDR1 SGHVS, CDR2 FQNEAQ. V was clipped by 4 bases and J by 1 base; unmatched bases: 5. CDR3 length: 16 residues. The CDR3 nucleotides read TGTGCCAGCAGCTACTCCGGGACTAGGAACACCGGGGAGCTGTTTTTT. Amino acids: CASSYSGTRNTGELFF.

CDR3 amino acids: CASSIDSSYEQYF. For the CDR3, the DNA is TGTGCCAGCAGCATAGACAGCTCCTACGAGCAGTACTTC. The chain is built from TRBV2 and TRBJ2-7, with D possibly matching TRBD1 (5 bases). CDR1 is SNHLY and CDR2 is FYNNEI in the germline V gene. The germline V and J ends were trimmed by 6 bases and 0 bases, with 9 bases remaining between them. This CDR3 region has 13 residues.

This rearrangement joins TRBV7-2 to TRBJ2-7; D is uncertain. V lost 2 bases and J lost 5, with 16 bases in between. This CDR3 has 15 residues. Germline values: CDR1 SGHTA, CDR2 FQGNSA. CDR3 sequence: CASSLKDNLPHEQYF. The CDR3 nucleotides read TGTGCCAGCAGCTTAAAAGACAACCTCCCCCACGAGCAGTACTTC.

The chain couples TRBV6-1 to TRBJ2-5, with 8 bases identical to TRBD1. The germline V gene has CDR1 MNHNS and CDR2 SASEGT. J was trimmed by 4 bases and V by 3 bases; bases with no gene match: 7. The length of the CDR3 is 15 residues. This CDR3 reads CASSEDRVGGETQYF. In DNA form, the CDR3 reads TGTGCCAGCAGTGAGGACAGGGTGGGAGGAGAGACCCAGTACTTC.

J is TRBJ1-5 and V is TRBV27; maybe TRBD1 (5 bases). The CDR3 consists of 14 residues. Germline loops: CDR1 MNHEY, CDR2 SMNVEV (reference sequence). Trimming took 2 bases from V and 5 from J, leaving 10 bases between them. CDR3 amino acids: CASSLQGRDQPQHF. The CDR3 DNA reads TGTGCCAGCAGTTTACAGGGTAGGGATCAGCCCCAGCATTTT.

V and J are TRBV6-5 and TRBJ2-1; 7 nucleotides align to TRBD2. V shed 6 bases and J 4 bases; nucleotides not matched to a gene: 9. Germline assignment: CDR1 MNHEY and CDR2 SVGAGI. This CDR3 is built from 15 residues. Here the CDR3 DNA reads TGTGCCAGCAGCCCGACGGGGGGTTTGTACAATGAGCAGTTCTTC. This sequence encodes CASSPTGGLYNEQFF.

The chain carries TRBV5-1 and TRBJ1-1, with D unresolved. Trimming took off 0 bases at V and 0 bases at J, with 27 bases between the two ends. The CDR3 is made up of 21 amino acids. Germline CDR1 is SGHRS and CDR2 is YFSETQ. CDR3 in amino acids: CASSLAPRMTLPRIMNTEAFF. The CDR3 region has the DNA TGCGCCAGCAGCTTGGCCCCCCGTATGACACTCCCCAGGATAATGAACACTGAAGCTTTCTTT.

The J gene is TRBJ2-1, the V gene TRBV5-1, with 11 bases identical to TRBD2. Germline values: CDR1 SGHRS, CDR2 YFSETQ. The CDR3 is 15 amino acids. The V segment lost 2 bases and the J segment 2 bases; nucleotides outside the gene matches: 0. The CDR3 nucleotides are TGCGCCAGCAGCTTTAGCGGGGGGGCCTACAATGAGCAGTTCTTC. Translated: CASSFSGGAYNEQFF.

The rearrangement links TRBV28 to TRBJ1-2; 7 bases match TRBD1. V trimming: 5 bases; J trimming: 1 base; junction bases outside the gene matches: 4. The germline V gene has CDR1 MDHEN and CDR2 SYDVKM. The CDR3 covers 14 residues. The CDR3 DNA is TGTGCCAGCAGTAGACAGGGTGGTAACTATGGCTACACCTTC. Amino acid sequence: CASSRQGGNYGYTF.

V gene TRBV27 combines with J gene TRBJ2-5; weak D call: TRBD1 (6 bases). With 3 bases removed from V and 1 base from J, the gap between germline ends came to 9 bases. The germline gives CDR1 MNHEY, CDR2 SMNVEV (reference sequence). The CDR3 covers 14 residues. This CDR3 is CASSLIGGQETQYF. CDR3 bases: TGTGCCAGCAGTTTGATAGGGGGCCAAGAGACCCAGTACTTC.

The chain couples TRBV7-9 to TRBJ2-5, with unresolved D. Trimming stripped 7 bases from V and 2 bases from J, with 11 bases between. Per the germline V gene, CDR1 is SEHNR and CDR2 is FQNEAQ (reference sequence). The CDR3 runs 13 residues. The CDR3 DNA is TGTGCCAGCACTGGAGCTTATCAAGAGACCCAGTACTTC. It codes for CASTGAYQETQYF. Together with reference TRBV7-9 and TRBJ2-5, the CDR3 gives the full variable domain: DTGVSQNPRHKITKRGQNVTFRCDPISEHNRLYWYRQTLGQGPEFLTYFQNEAQLEKSRLLSDRFSAERPKGSFSTLEIQRTEQGDSAMYLCASTGAYQETQYFGPGTRLLVL.

V gene TRBV15 combines with J gene TRBJ2-5; 8 bases agree with TRBD2. The CDR3 is made up of 17 amino acids. V dropped 2 bases and J dropped 5; count of bases not matched to a gene: 13. Germline CDR1 and CDR2: LNHNV and YYDKDF (reference sequence). The CDR3 region is CATSRPWRGDKWETQYF. The CDR3 bases are TGTGCCACCAGCAGACCTTGGCGGGGGGACAAGTGGGAGACCCAGTACTTC.